The sequence of this T cell receptor (beta chain) was determined in a study of response to subunit inactivated influenza vaccine. Overall study results and limits: Only a handful of new T cells, the authors suggested, are recruited with each seasonal influenza vaccination.

MiXCR, run by TCRdb on the RT-PCR reads, gives a single entry per CDR3 protein. The table has 500,000 to 600,000 distinct CDR3 sequences, under 9% seen once. Comment on this clonotype: What it recognizes is unknown.

The clonotype comes from a man aged 50 to 69 who received an inactivated influenza vaccine. The source material was PBMCs from blood, sampled about 23 months after vaccination.

DNA of the CDR3: TGTGCCAGCACCGAGCGGGGGGCCAACGTCCTGACTTTC. This translates into CASTERGANVLTF. V is TRBV6-2 or TRBV6-3 and J is TRBJ2-6; a weak D match, TRBD2 (5 bases). The V gene's germline CDR1 is MNHEY and CDR2 SVGEGT. This CDR3 spans 13 amino acids. V lost 7 bases, J lost 4 bases, and 8 bases lay in between.